Following are 20 T cell receptor beta chains from one sample sequenced in a study of blood T cell repertoires in COVID-19. The repertoire was sequenced with immunoSEQ multiplex PCR; TCRdb's copy has only in-frame clones and lacks some. The sample shows 220,000 or so clones, 70% to 85% of them seen only once. Sequenced material: PBMCs or T cells enriched from blood (not recorded which). The receptors come from a middle-aged woman with acute COVID-19.

V gene TRBV6-2 or TRBV6-3 combines with J gene TRBJ2-7, with a tentative D call TRBD2 (6 bases). This CDR3 comprises 18 residues. Between the trimmed V and J ends, which lost 0 bases and 0 bases, there was a span of 18 bases. Germline assignment: CDR1 MNHEY and CDR2 SVGEGT. The CDR3 DNA reads TGTGCCAGCAGTTACTCCGCCTTAGGGACTTTTAGCTCCTACGAGCAGTACTTC. It yields the protein CASSYSALGTFSSYEQYF.

The chain uses TRBV28 and TRBJ1-4, with D uncertain. The germline V and J ends were trimmed by 5 bases and 8 bases, with 15 bases remaining between them. The germline V gene encodes CDR1 MDHEN and CDR2 SYDVKM. This CDR3 comprises 14 residues. CDR3 loop: CASSPTTDNEKLFF. CDR3 nucleotide sequence: TGTGCCAGCAGTCCGACAACTGACAACGAAAAACTGTTTTTT.

The chain has TRBV28 and TRBJ1-1; 7 bases line up with TRBD1. CDR3 length equals 14 residues. Germline trimming cut 5 bases from V and 4 bases from J; bases unmatched to any gene: 7. Germline-derived CDR1 and CDR2 are MDHEN and SYDVKM. CDR3 loop: CASSGRGRGTEAFF. The CDR3, as DNA: TGTGCCAGCAGTGGAAGGGGGCGAGGCACTGAAGCTTTCTTT. Complete variable domain (other parts from reference TRBV28 and TRBJ1-1): DVKVTQSSRYLVKRTGEKVFLECVQDMDHENMFWYRQDPGLGLRLIYFSYDVKMKEKGDIPEGYSVSREKKERFSLILESASTNQTSMYLCASSGRGRGTEAFFGQGTRLTVV.

The V gene is TRBV5-5, the J gene TRBJ1-1, with D perhaps TRBD1 (5 bases). This CDR3 contains 16 residues. The ends were cut back, 2 bases at V and 4 bases at J, with 18 bases in the middle. CDR1 is SGHKS, CDR2 YYEKEE, per germline (reference sequence). CDR3 nucleotide sequence: TGTGCCAGCAGCTTCCGTCTCTTCGGGGGTGGCACTGAAGCTTTCTTT. This encodes CASSFRLFGGGTEAFF.

The chain's CDR3 is CASSQDRGRTEAFF. Written as DNA, the CDR3 is TGCGCCAGCAGCCAAGACAGGGGGCGGACTGAAGCTTTCTTT. The V gene is TRBV4-3, the J gene TRBJ1-1; TRBD1 matches 8 bases. The V gene end was trimmed by 0 bases and the J gene end by 5 bases; junction bases not matched to a gene: 2. This CDR3 is built from 14 residues. CDR1 LGHNA and CDR2 YSLEER come from the germline V gene.

This rearrangement joins TRBV6-1 to TRBJ2-2, with D possibly TRBD1 on 5 matching bases. CDR1 is MNHNS, CDR2 SASEGT, per germline. Trimming took off 3 bases at V and 1 base at J, with 12 bases between the two ends. The CDR3 covers 16 residues. Written as DNA, the CDR3 is TGTGCCAGCAGTGAGTATAGGGGTCGGAACACCGGGGAGCTGTTTTTT. Protein product: CASSEYRGRNTGELFF.

This chain joins TRBV5-6 and TRBJ1-4, with TRBD1 matching over 7 bases. Germline V gene data show CDR1 as SGHDT and CDR2 as YYEEEE. This CDR3 has 15 amino acids. The V segment lost 1 base and the J segment 8 bases; nucleotides outside the gene matches: 8. The CDR3 spells CASSLKGAGGEKLFF. CDR3 sequence (DNA): TGTGCCAGCAGCTTGAAGGGGGCCGGAGGGGAAAAACTGTTTTTT.

For the CDR3, the DNA is TGTGCCTGGACCTTGCTAAGAGGCACTTCACCCCTCCACTTT. This codes for CAWTLLRGTSPLHF. This sequence joins TRBV30 and TRBJ1-6; D ambiguous. Per germline, CDR1 GTSNPN and CDR2 SVGIG (reference sequence). The CDR3 extends over 14 amino acids. Trimming removed 4 bases at V and 9 bases at J, with 16 bases between.

The genes are TRBV19 and TRBJ1-5, with 8 bases aligning to TRBD1. V lost 6 bases and J lost 2; bases outside the gene matches: 3. This CDR3 spans 14 amino acids. CDR1 and CDR2 from the germline V gene are LNHDA and SQIVND (reference sequence). The CDR3 spells CASRWGQGNQPQHF. The CDR3 DNA sequence: TGTGCCAGTAGATGGGGACAGGGCAATCAGCCCCAGCATTTT.

The rearrangement uses TRBV7-6 and TRBJ2-3; 7 bases are shared with TRBD2. The CDR3 extends over 15 amino acids. With V trimmed by 5 bases and J by 5 bases, 10 bases remained unmatched. Germline V lookup: CDR1 SGHVS, CDR2 FNYEAQ. The CDR3 loop is CASSRSGNRLDTQYF. In DNA, the CDR3 is TGTGCCAGCAGCCGAAGCGGGAATAGGTTAGATACGCAGTATTTT.

This chain uses TRBV6-2 or TRBV6-3 with TRBJ1-2, with a weak D call TRBD1 (6 bases). V was cut by 0 bases and J by 4 bases, with 12 bases left in between. Looked up from germline, CDR1 is MNHEY and CDR2 is SVGEGT. The CDR3 spans 15 residues. CDR3 region: CASSYSIQGSYGYTF. Written as DNA, the CDR3 is TGTGCCAGCAGTTACTCGATACAGGGAAGCTATGGCTACACCTTC.

V is TRBV7-9 and J is TRBJ1-4, with TRBD1 identical over 7 bases. J gave up 4 bases and V 1 base, and 6 bases lay outside the gene matches. Germline values: CDR1 SEHNR, CDR2 FQNEAQ (reference sequence). This CDR3 contains 16 residues. The CDR3, as DNA: TGTGCCAGCAGCTTAGGCACAGGGGCACTTAATGAAAAACTGTTTTTT. Protein: CASSLGTGALNEKLFF.

This clone turned up a few times. The V call is TRBV2, the J call TRBJ2-3, with TRBD1 as a possible D gene (6 bases). This CDR3 has 14 residues. Germline V gene lookup returns CDR1 SNHLY and CDR2 FYNNEI. Trimming left V 8 bases short and J 2 bases short, with 14 bases between. CDR3 nucleotides: TGTGCCAGCTACAGGGAGCTCAACACAGATACGCAGTATTTT. Protein product: CASYRELNTDTQYF.

V gene TRBV7-6 combines with J gene TRBJ1-4, with D unclear. In germline, CDR1 is SGHVS, CDR2 FNYEAQ. The CDR3 totals 15 residues. V dropped 5 bases and J dropped 0 bases, with 10 bases sitting between them. CDR3 in DNA: TGTGCCAGCAGCCCCAACGGAGCAACTAATGAAAAACTGTTTTTT. Protein: CASSPNGATNEKLFF.

This clone showed up just a few times. The rearrangement uses TRBV7-9 and TRBJ1-2, with a weak D call TRBD1 (6 bases). Between the trimmed V and J ends, which lost 5 bases and 4 bases, there was a span of 14 bases. Germline V CDR1 and CDR2: SEHNR, FQNEAQ (reference sequence). CDR3 length: 14 amino acids. In nucleotides, the CDR3 is TGTGCCAGCAGCAGGGACACCGATGGCTATGGCTACACCTTC. This gives the protein CASSRDTDGYGYTF.

The chain recombines TRBV23-1 with TRBJ2-1; D is perhaps TRBD2 (5 bases). TRBV23-1 counts as an open reading frame of uncertain function. CDR3 length equals 15 residues. V dropped 0 bases and J dropped 8 bases, with 14 bases sitting between them. As DNA, the CDR3 is TGCGCCAGCAGTCAATCATGGTACGGGGTGGATGAGCAGTTCTTC. Amino acids: CASSQSWYGVDEQFF.

This clone was counted ten times or more. The chain links TRBV7-2 to TRBJ2-7, with 10 bases matching TRBD2. After removal of 4 bases from V and 5 bases from J, the junction contained 8 bases not matched to a gene. This CDR3 has 15 amino acids. Germline CDR1 and CDR2: SGHTA and FQGNSA. This CDR3 reads CASSSAGGLEDEQYF. CDR3 in DNA: TGTGCCAGCAGCTCAGCGGGGGGGTTGGAAGACGAGCAGTACTTC.

The chain is built from TRBV6-2 or TRBV6-3 and TRBJ2-1; 7 nucleotides match TRBD2. J gave up 5 bases and V 0 bases, and 7 bases lay outside the gene matches. CDR1 is MNHEY and CDR2 is SVGEGT in the germline V gene. CDR3 length equals 16 residues. CDR3 amino acids: CASSYSISGQDNEQFF. CDR3 sequence (DNA): TGTGCCAGCAGTTACTCGATTAGCGGGCAGGACAATGAGCAGTTCTTC.

This clone was counted between two and nine times. The chain uses TRBV6-2 or TRBV6-3 and TRBJ1-5; possible D gene TRBD1, 5 bases. The CDR3 is 14 amino acids. The V end was cut by 4 bases, the J end by 4 bases, with 11 bases between. The germline V gene encodes CDR1 MNHEY and CDR2 SVGEGT. The CDR3 DNA is TGTGCCAGCAGTTTAGGTGGGGGGAATCAGCCCCAGCATTTT. Its protein is CASSLGGGNQPQHF.

The genes are TRBV20-1 and TRBJ2-1; D not certain. CDR3 length equals 12 residues. Trimming took 3 bases from V and 5 from J, leaving 8 bases between them. Per the germline V gene, CDR1 is DFQATT and CDR2 is SNEGSKA (reference sequence). The CDR3 bases are TGCAGTGCTAGTATCTCAGACAATGAGCAGTTCTTC. Protein sequence: CSASISDNEQFF.